These 31 T cell receptor beta chains came from one sample sequenced in a study of beta chain features in type 1 diabetes (dated by TCRdb to the late 2010s). The library was made by the immunoSEQ multiplex PCR assay. The High Capacity cDNA Reverse Transcription Kit was used to reverse transcribe all of the isolated RNA, meaning that expressed TCRB transcripts were what got sequenced. The table was pulled from immuneACCESS by TCRdb, which kept in-frame rearrangements only. Such tables lose some clones; where checked, under half of the loss comes from unresolved V genes, and the rest has no known cause. The sample table shows 250,000 to 400,000 clones, and 13% to 15% are seen once. The ten largest clones capture 6.7% of the sample. The sequenced sample consisted of central memory CD4+ T cells from blood. The source of these receptors is a man younger than 40 in good health.

This clone occurred a few times. CDR3 DNA: TGTGCCAGCGCCAAGAACACCGGGGAGCTGTTTTTT. Translation: CASAKNTGELFF. This chain joins TRBV5-4 and TRBJ2-2; D gene ambiguous. CDR1 is SGHNT, CDR2 YYREEE, per germline (reference sequence). The CDR3 runs 12 residues. V was trimmed by 7 bases and J by 1 base, leaving 5 bases between them.

This clone was observed a few times. The chain joins TRBV7-2 to TRBJ1-6, with a possible D match to TRBD1 (5 bases). Per the germline V gene, CDR1 is SGHTA and CDR2 is FQGNSA. The V gene lost 4 bases and the J gene lost 0 bases, with 10 bases spanning the gap. This CDR3 comprises 16 residues. Here the CDR3 reads CASSSGGGSYNSPLHF. CDR3 in DNA: TGTGCCAGCAGCTCTGGGGGGGGCTCCTATAATTCACCCCTCCACTTT.

V is TRBV5-4 and J is TRBJ2-5; D unclear. V shed 4 bases and J shed 5 bases, with 9 bases lying between them. The CDR3 is 12 residues long. Germline CDR1 and CDR2: SGHNT and YYREEE (reference sequence). CDR3 loop: CASSPPRETQYF. The DNA of the CDR3 is TGTGCCAGCAGCCCACCGCGGGAGACCCAGTACTTC.

This CDR3 is CASSSRGGAGSYNEQFF. CDR3 sequence (DNA): TGTGCCAGCAGCAGCCGCGGGGGGGCGGGCTCCTACAATGAGCAGTTCTTC. The chain combines TRBV9 with TRBJ2-1; 9 positions agree with TRBD2. V lost 4 bases and J lost 0; bases outside the gene matches: 8. CDR3 size: 17 residues. CDR1 and CDR2 (germline): SGDLS, YYNGEE.

This clone showed up just a few times. This chain joins TRBV5-4 and TRBJ2-5, with 10 nucleotides matching TRBD1. V dropped 4 bases and J dropped 3; count of bases not matched to a gene: 6. Germline V CDR1 and CDR2: SGHNT, YYREEE (reference sequence). The CDR3 totals 15 residues. The DNA for the CDR3 is TGTGCCAGCAGCACTACTGGGACAGGGGAAGAGACCCAGTACTTC. Translated, it gives CASSTTGTGEETQYF.

The chain carries TRBV6-1 and TRBJ1-2, with D perhaps TRBD1 (5 bases). CDR1 and CDR2 from the germline V gene are MNHNS and SASEGT. The V end lost 7 bases, the J end lost 5 bases, and 14 bases lay between the germline ends. The CDR3 length is 13 residues. The CDR3 is CASKAGYRYGYTF. The CDR3 nucleotides are TGTGCCAGCAAAGCAGGGTATCGGTATGGCTACACCTTC.

J is TRBJ1-1 and V is TRBV19; D possibly corresponds to TRBD1 (6 bases). The V end lost 8 bases, the J end lost 5 bases, and 12 bases lay between the germline ends. The germline gives CDR1 LNHDA, CDR2 SQIVND (reference sequence). The CDR3 covers 12 residues. This CDR3 is CASQGLGTEAFF. CDR3 bases: TGTGCCAGTCAGGGGTTGGGAACTGAAGCTTTCTTT.

This clone was counted ten times or more. The rearrangement joins TRBV19 to TRBJ2-3, with a weak D call TRBD2 (6 bases). Germline assignment: CDR1 LNHDA and CDR2 SQIVND (reference sequence). This CDR3 is 13 amino acids long. Trimming cost V 6 bases and J 3 bases, with 10 bases left between them. The CDR3 sequence: CASRGGPTDTQYF. In DNA form, the CDR3 reads TGTGCCAGTAGGGGAGGACCAACAGATACGCAGTATTTT.

There are a few counts of this clone. This sequence joins TRBV4-2 and TRBJ1-4; TRBD1 might be the D (6 bases). Trimming left V 0 bases short and J 5 bases short, with 19 bases between. There are 18 residues in the CDR3. From germline, CDR1 is LGHNA and CDR2 YNFKEQ. The CDR3 loop is CASSQDPKMQGWNEKLFF. For the CDR3, the DNA is TGTGCCAGCAGCCAAGATCCCAAGATGCAGGGGTGGAATGAAAAACTGTTTTTT.

This chain links TRBV10-3 with TRBJ1-1; D perhaps matches TRBD1 (5 bases). Germline CDR1 and CDR2: ENHRY and SYGVKD. The CDR3 spans 13 residues. Trimming took 6 bases from V and 4 from J, leaving 12 bases between them. CDR3 nucleotide sequence: TGTGCCATCAGGGGGACCCGAGGCACTGAAGCTTTCTTT. As protein: CAIRGTRGTEAFF.

The gene calls are TRBV7-8 and TRBJ2-7; D perhaps matches TRBD2 (6 bases). Germline loops: CDR1 SGHVS, CDR2 FQNEAQ. V dropped 5 bases and J dropped 4 bases, with 18 bases sitting between them. The CDR3 is 15 residues long. The CDR3 spells CASSPGRDGAYEQYF. DNA for the CDR3: TGTGCCAGCAGCCCCGGGCGGGACGGGGCGTACGAGCAGTACTTC. Using reference TRBV7-8 and TRBJ2-7 for the parts outside the CDR3, the full variable domain is GAGVSQSPRYKVAKRGQDVALRCDPISGHVSLFWYQQALGQGPEFLTYFQNEAQLDKSGLPSDRFFAERPEGSVSTLKIQRTQQEDSAVYLCASSPGRDGAYEQYFGPGTRLTVT.

Details on this clone: The germline gene is not matched at one end of the junction; a read error may be the cause. V gene TRBV7-7 combines with J gene TRBJ2-5; no reliable D call. This CDR3 spans 14 amino acids. Germline V gene sequence: CDR1 SSHAT, CDR2 FNYEAQ (reference sequence). CDR3 in amino acids: CASSQDFPVGTQYF. The CDR3 nucleotides read TGCGCCAGCAGCCAAGATTTTCCAGTGGGGACCCAGTACTTC.

The gene calls are TRBV27 and TRBJ2-3; no clear D. The CDR3 totals 17 residues. The ends were cut back, 2 bases at V and 4 bases at J, with 19 bases in the middle. CDR1 and CDR2 from the germline V gene are MNHEY and SMNVEV (reference sequence). CDR3 DNA: TGTGCCAGCAGTTTAAGTTTGGGCAGTATTGTCCCAGATACGCAGTATTTT. Residues: CASSLSLGSIVPDTQYF.

Only a few counts were recorded for this clone. The chain combines TRBV29-1 with TRBJ2-5; TRBD2 matches 8 bases. Germline CDR1 and CDR2: SQVTM and ANQGSEA. The CDR3 totals 15 residues. The junction had 7 bases not matched to a gene; V was cut back by 2 bases and J by 2 bases. The CDR3 region is CSVESTSGFQETQYF. The DNA of the CDR3 is TGCAGCGTTGAAAGTACTAGCGGATTTCAAGAGACCCAGTACTTC.

This clone was counted only a few times. The chain couples TRBV30 to TRBJ2-2, with D possibly being TRBD1 (6 bases). From germline, CDR1 is GTSNPN and CDR2 SVGIG (reference sequence). The CDR3 has 12 amino acids. CDR3 nucleotide sequence: TGTGGGGGGCAAGCCAAAAACGGGGAGCTGTTTTTT. It is translated as CGGQAKNGELFF.

This clone has ten or more counts. The V and J genes are TRBV7-2 and TRBJ2-1; D is uncertain. V was cut by 2 bases and J by 6 bases, with 5 bases left in between. Germline assignment: CDR1 SGHTA and CDR2 FQGNSA. CDR3 length: 12 amino acids. This CDR3 is CASSLRGNEQFF. As DNA, the CDR3 is TGTGCCAGCAGCTTACGAGGCAATGAGCAGTTCTTC.

This clone was detected only a few times. The J gene is TRBJ1-2, the V gene TRBV11-3; maybe TRBD1 (6 bases). Germline CDR1 reads SGHNT; CDR2 reads YENEEA. Deletions cut 3 bases from V and 7 bases from J, with 12 bases between. The CDR3 sequence is 13 residues long. The CDR3: CASSFTTGPGYTF. The DNA of the CDR3 is TGTGCCAGCAGCTTCACGACAGGCCCTGGCTACACCTTC.

V usage is TRBV7-2 and J usage is TRBJ2-7; perhaps TRBD1 as D (6 bases). Trimming removed 0 bases from V and 4 bases from J, with 13 bases in between. Germline V CDR1 and CDR2: SGHTA, FQGNSA. The CDR3 is 15 residues long. CDR3 DNA sequence: TGTGCCAGCAGCTTAGCATCTGGACAGCTTTACGAGCAGTACGTC. The encoded protein is CASSLASGQLYEQYV.

The CDR3 here is CASSSLVNTEAFF. As DNA, the CDR3 is TGTGCCAGCAGCTCCCTAGTGAACACTGAAGCTTTCTTT. The genes are TRBV7-9 and TRBJ1-1; D gene uncertain. Trimming took off 4 bases at V and 0 bases at J, with 6 bases between the two ends. CDR1 and CDR2 from the germline V gene are SEHNR and FQNEAQ (reference sequence). This CDR3 has 13 amino acids.

The rearrangement uses TRBV6-6 and TRBJ2-3; D gene uncertain. The CDR3 is made up of 13 amino acids. Germline CDR1 and CDR2: MNHNY and SVGAGI (reference sequence). Trimming shortened V by 4 bases and J by 6 bases, and 11 bases separated the two germline ends. For the CDR3, the DNA is TGTGCCAGCAGTTCCCAATTTCGGGATACGCAGTATTTT. It encodes CASSSQFRDTQYF.

The chain joins TRBV7-8 to TRBJ2-7; D not resolved. Looked up from germline, CDR1 is SGHVS and CDR2 is FQNEAQ. This CDR3 region has 19 residues. V was clipped by 0 bases and J by 0 bases, with 21 bases between them. The CDR3 nucleotides are TGTGCCAGCAGCTTAGCGCTAGAACGGCCCCGCTCCTTCTCCTACGAGCAGTACGTC. This codes for CASSLALERPRSFSYEQYV.

This clone showed up just a few times. The chain joins TRBV5-4 to TRBJ1-1, with D perhaps matching TRBD1 (5 bases). V lost 4 bases, J lost 5 bases, and 18 bases lay in between. The CDR3 has 15 residues. Germline values: CDR1 SGHNT, CDR2 YYREEE (reference sequence). The DNA for the CDR3 is TGTGCCAGCAGCCTGGCGGGGAGGGGCTGGACTGAAGCTTTCTTT. Translated: CASSLAGRGWTEAFF.

The V gene is TRBV30, the J gene TRBJ1-5; D is unclear. The CDR3 contains 15 residues. The V gene's germline CDR1 is GTSNPN and CDR2 SVGIG (reference sequence). The V end lost 0 bases, the J end lost 2 bases, and 11 bases lay between the germline ends. This CDR3 reads CAWSVRESRNQPQHF. The CDR3 region has the DNA TGTGCCTGGAGTGTACGGGAATCTCGCAATCAGCCCCAGCATTTT.

This clone has only a few counts. The rearrangement joins TRBV5-4 to TRBJ1-2; D possibly corresponds to TRBD1 (5 bases). Germline CDR1 and CDR2: SGHNT and YYREEE (reference sequence). Trimming left V 4 bases short and J 6 bases short, with 16 bases between. The CDR3 covers 14 residues. The CDR3: CASSRVGGADGYTF. CDR3 DNA: TGTGCCAGCAGCAGGGTTGGAGGGGCTGATGGCTACACCTTC.

The chain couples TRBV10-3 to TRBJ2-6; no firm D call. V lost 10 bases and J 4 bases, leaving 14 bases between the germline ends. This CDR3 is 14 amino acids long. Germline CDR1 ENHRY, CDR2 SYGVKD. As DNA, the CDR3 is TGTGCCAGCAGCCTATCAACGGGGGCCAACGTCCTGACTTTC. Protein sequence: CASSLSTGANVLTF.

This clone has only a few counts. The chain recombines TRBV2 with TRBJ2-1; D is perhaps TRBD1 (6 bases). Per germline, CDR1 SNHLY and CDR2 FYNNEI. V gave up 7 bases and J gave up 6 bases, with 13 bases separating them. CDR3 length equals 13 residues. DNA for the CDR3: TGTGCCAGCAACAGGGTTTTAGGCAATGAGCAGTTCTTC. Translating it yields CASNRVLGNEQFF. Full variable domain (rest looked up from reference TRBV2 and TRBJ2-1): EPEVTQTPSHQVTQMGQEVILRCVPISNHLYFYWYRQILGQKVEFLVSFYNNEISEKSEIFDDQFSVERPDGSNFTLKIRSTKLEDSAMYFCASNRVLGNEQFFGPGTRLTVL.

This chain connects TRBV30 to TRBJ1-2; a weak D match, TRBD1 (5 bases). Germline values: CDR1 GTSNPN, CDR2 SVGIG (reference sequence). V was pared by 0 bases and J by 8 bases, with 10 bases between. The CDR3 totals 12 residues. CDR3 protein: CAWSVRGGGYTF. The CDR3 coding sequence is TGTGCCTGGAGTGTGCGGGGCGGCGGCTACACCTTC.

This chain links TRBV5-1 with TRBJ1-5; the match to TRBD1 covers 7 bases. J gave up 3 bases and V 4 bases, and 4 bases lay outside the gene matches. From germline, CDR1 is SGHRS and CDR2 YFSETQ. The CDR3 length is 14 residues. CDR3 DNA sequence: TGCGCCAGCAGCGAGGGGACAGCCAATCAGCCCCAGCATTTT. Protein product: CASSEGTANQPQHF.

The CDR3 here is CASSSLQGRGATEAFF. For the CDR3, the DNA is TGTGCCAGCAGCTCACTTCAGGGACGGGGGGCCACTGAAGCTTTCTTT. This rearrangement joins TRBV7-8 to TRBJ1-1, with D possibly being TRBD1 (6 bases). The CDR3 sequence is 16 residues long. The ends were cut back, 4 bases at V and 4 bases at J, with 19 bases in the middle. Germline CDR1 SGHVS, CDR2 FQNEAQ.

This clone turned up a few times. The chain carries TRBV4-1 and TRBJ2-1, with TRBD1 matching 8 bases. Germline V CDR1 and CDR2: MGHRA, YSYEKL. The CDR3 totals 16 residues. The trim removed 0 bases at V and 6 bases at J, leaving 7 bases unmatched. CDR3 nucleotide sequence: TGCGCCAGCAGCCAAGACGTAGGACAGGGATTCAATGAGCAGTTCTTC. Residues: CASSQDVGQGFNEQFF.

This chain links TRBV6-5 with TRBJ2-5; 8 bases align to TRBD2. Germline V gene data show CDR1 as MNHEY and CDR2 as SVGAGI. The CDR3 has 13 amino acids. Losses at the gene ends were 9 bases for V and 5 bases for J; bases not matched to a gene: 8. The CDR3 nucleotides read TGTGCCAGTGCGACTAGCGAGGTCGAGACCCAGTACTTC. Translated: CASATSEVETQYF.